This T cell receptor (beta chain) was recovered during a study of blood T cells in healthy people across ages. Samples each had at least 5 micrograms of total RNA extracted. Using a J-beta primer mix together with a sample-barcoded 5' primer, a second PCR was run for about 6 to 12 cycles. TCRdb ran MiXCR on the 5' RACE reads and lists one entry per CDR3 protein. The table has about 1.8 million distinct CDR3 sequences, about 50% seen once. This sequence originates from a middle-aged woman in good health. Sequencing was performed on blood.

CDR3 sequence reads: CASSQDRGGHNEQFF. The CDR3 nucleotides read TGTGCCAGCAGCCAAGATCGGGGTGGACACAATGAGCAGTTCTTC. The chain is built from TRBV3-1 and TRBJ2-1, with a weak D call TRBD2 (5 bases). CDR1 LGHDT and CDR2 YNNKEL come from the germline V gene (reference sequence). V was pared by 0 bases and J by 5 bases, with 11 bases between. This CDR3 has 15 amino acids.